One sample yielded the 20 T cell receptor beta chains listed below, sequenced in a study of long-term antiretroviral therapy in people with HIV. Run at survey level, the immunoSEQ assay was version v3.0. Only in-frame clones appear in the TCRdb table, and some are missing; sequencing was by immunoSEQ multiplex PCR. The sample has tens of thousands of clones, 75% to 90% seen once. Sequences were derived from unsorted PBMCs, sampled 0.4 years after starting antiretroviral therapy. These receptors were collected from a man aged 45 to 65 with HIV.

This clone was seen more than once but under ten times. This chain uses TRBV2 with TRBJ1-2; D uncertain. Germline values: CDR1 SNHLY, CDR2 FYNNEI. The CDR3 loop spans 13 amino acids. V shed 7 bases and J shed 3 bases, with 12 bases lying between them. The CDR3 here is CASTRSIDYGYTF. The CDR3 DNA sequence: TGTGCCAGCACGAGGAGTATTGACTATGGCTACACCTTC.

The chain is built from TRBV2 and TRBJ1-6; D gene unclear. Germline loops: CDR1 SNHLY, CDR2 FYNNEI. The CDR3 has 14 amino acids. V was clipped by 3 bases and J by 6 bases, with 9 bases between them. CDR3 loop: CASSDIYGNSPLHF. In DNA, the CDR3 is TGTGCCAGCAGTGACATTTACGGTAATTCACCCCTCCACTTT.

This rearrangement joins TRBV13 to TRBJ2-1; 8 positions agree with TRBD2. This CDR3 is built from 15 residues. From germline, CDR1 is PRHDT and CDR2 FYEKMQ (reference sequence). J gave up 3 bases and V 2 bases, and 3 bases lay outside the gene matches. CDR3 sequence: CASSLRGGGYNEQFF. The CDR3 DNA reads as TGTGCCAGCAGCTTACGGGGGGGCGGCTACAATGAGCAGTTCTTC.

The V call is TRBV5-1, the J call TRBJ1-1, with D possibly TRBD1 on 5 matching bases. V lost 1 base, J lost 3 bases, and 19 bases lay in between. Germline V gene sequence: CDR1 SGHRS, CDR2 YFSETQ. CDR3 length equals 17 residues. CDR3 region: CASSLRYPEGTHTEAFF. CDR3 bases: TGCGCCAGCAGCTTGCGGTACCCCGAGGGGACTCACACTGAAGCTTTCTTT.

This chain connects TRBV7-4 to TRBJ1-2; TRBD1 is a possible D gene (6 bases). There are 12 residues in the CDR3. V lost 4 bases and J 13 bases, leaving 16 bases between the germline ends. CDR1 is SGHVT and CDR2 is SQSDAQ in the germline V gene. The CDR3 spells CASSSFRGCGTF. As DNA, the CDR3 is TGTGCCAGCAGCTCTTTCAGGGGTTGTGGCACCTTC.

This chain joins TRBV9 and TRBJ1-2; 9 positions match TRBD1. The V and J ends lost 2 bases and 0 bases, in that order; junction bases with no gene match: 8. This CDR3 region has 17 residues. CDR1 is SGDLS, CDR2 YYNGEE, per germline. The CDR3 sequence is CASSVDRDRESNYGYTF. The CDR3 bases are TGTGCCAGCAGCGTTGATCGGGACAGGGAATCTAACTATGGCTACACCTTC.

The V gene is TRBV30, the J gene TRBJ2-5; 15 bases align to TRBD2. The junction had 5 bases not matched to a gene; V was cut back by 2 bases and J by 1 base. This CDR3 has 17 residues. The germline gives CDR1 GTSNPN, CDR2 SVGIG (reference sequence). The CDR3 region is CAWSLGLAGGSQETQYF. CDR3 nucleotide sequence: TGTGCCTGGAGTCTCGGACTAGCGGGGGGGTCCCAAGAGACCCAGTACTTC.

The chain has TRBV7-2 and TRBJ2-2; maybe TRBD2 (6 bases). The length of the CDR3 is 16 residues. CDR1 is SGHTA, CDR2 FQGNSA, per germline. V shed 3 bases and J shed 0 bases, with 11 bases lying between them. The DNA for the CDR3 is TGTGCCAGCAGCTTGAGTGGCGGGGCGAACACCGGGGAGCTGTTTTTT. Protein: CASSLSGGANTGELFF.

This clone is medium-sized. The chain employs TRBV7-8 and TRBJ2-1, with 9 bases lining up with TRBD1. V lost 0 bases, J lost 7 bases, and 7 bases stayed unmatched. This CDR3 has 16 residues. Germline CDR1 and CDR2: SGHVS and FQNEAQ. The CDR3 DNA reads TGTGCCAGCAGCTTAGCGGGACAGGGTGGATGGAATGAGCAGTTCTTC. Translated: CASSLAGQGGWNEQFF.

V gene TRBV6-5 combines with J gene TRBJ1-3; D might be TRBD1 (6 bases). The J call may be incorrect, as the DNA end agrees better with TRBJ2-2. The germline V gene has CDR1 MNHEY and CDR2 SVGAGI. The CDR3 length is 14 residues. Here the CDR3 DNA reads TGTGCCAGCAAAGGGGGTCCTAACACCGGGGAGCTGTTTTTT. Residues: CASKGGPNTGELFF.

The chain links TRBV28 to TRBJ1-5; D gene ambiguous. This CDR3 has 12 amino acids. Trimming removed 4 bases from V and 7 bases from J, with 8 bases in between. Germline V lookup: CDR1 MDHEN, CDR2 SYDVKM. The CDR3 reads CASSSWLQPQHF. CDR3 DNA: TGTGCCAGCAGTTCATGGTTGCAGCCCCAGCATTTT.

The V call is TRBV4-2, the J call TRBJ1-2; 10 bases are shared with TRBD1. V lost 4 bases and J lost 2; bases outside the gene matches: 1. This CDR3 comprises 14 residues. Germline V gene data show CDR1 as LGHNA and CDR2 as YNFKEQ. The CDR3 loop is CASSPDRGNYGYTF. For the CDR3, the DNA is TGTGCCAGCAGCCCGGACAGGGGGAACTATGGCTACACCTTC.

This chain joins TRBV5-6 and TRBJ2-6, with D perhaps matching TRBD2 (6 bases). V was shortened by 2 bases and J by 2 bases, with 17 bases between the two germline ends. From germline, CDR1 is SGHDT and CDR2 YYEEEE. This CDR3 is 18 amino acids long. The CDR3 here is CASSLASLAGTGANVLTF. CDR3 nucleotide sequence: TGTGCCAGCAGCTTAGCCTCTCTTGCGGGGACTGGGGCCAACGTCCTGACTTTC.

The chain is built from TRBV10-3 and TRBJ2-5, with 10 nucleotides matching TRBD2. The CDR3 extends over 14 amino acids. CDR1 and CDR2 (germline): ENHRY, SYGVKD. Unmatched junction bases numbered 8, after V lost 9 bases and J lost 4 bases. This chain's CDR3 is CAIKTSGDGETQYF. CDR3 bases: TGTGCCATAAAAACTAGCGGGGACGGAGAGACCCAGTACTTC.

This clone was picked up one time. V is TRBV13 and J is TRBJ1-2; D perhaps matches TRBD1 (6 bases). The V gene lost 5 bases and the J gene lost 4 bases, with 14 bases spanning the gap. This CDR3 region has 14 residues. CDR1 PRHDT and CDR2 FYEKMQ come from the germline V gene (reference sequence). The CDR3 bases are TGTGCCAGCAGCCGAGAGACAGGCTCCTATGGCTACACCTTC. Translation gives CASSRETGSYGYTF. The complete variable domain, with remaining parts taken from reference TRBV13 and TRBJ1-2, reads AAGVIQSPRHLIKEKRETATLKCYPIPRHDTVYWYQQGPGQDPQFLISFYEKMQSDKGSIPDRFSAQQFSDYHSELNMSSLELGDSALYFCASSRETGSYGYTFGSGTRLTVV.

This sequence joins TRBV21-1 and TRBJ2-2; the listed D gene, TRBD2, was not tested against the DNA. TRBV21-1 is recorded as a pseudogene. This CDR3 is 20 amino acids long. The chain's CDR3 is CASSTNLGGGSSANTGELFF. CDR3 DNA sequence: TGTGCCAGCAGCACTAACTTAGGCGGGGGTTCTAGCGCGAACACCGGGGAGCTGTTTTTT.

V and J are TRBV5-1 and TRBJ1-1; maybe TRBD1 (6 bases). In germline, CDR1 is SGHRS, CDR2 YFSETQ. This CDR3 comprises 13 residues. V was cut by 4 bases and J by 7 bases, with 14 bases left in between. The CDR3 bases are TGCGCCAGCAGCCCCCCAGGGGTGGATGAAGCTTTCTTT. Its translation: CASSPPGVDEAFF.

V is TRBV2 and J is TRBJ1-2; TRBD1 agrees at 9 bases. V shed 8 bases, J shed 2 bases, and the junction held 3 bases outside the gene matches. The CDR3 covers 13 residues. Germline V lookup: CDR1 SNHLY, CDR2 FYNNEI. CDR3 sequence: CASLDRGNYGYTF. As DNA, the CDR3 is TGTGCCAGCCTTGACAGGGGGAACTATGGCTACACCTTC.

DNA of the CDR3: TGTGCCAGCAGCTTAGCCCTGTTAGGACGCACAGATACGCAGTATTTT. Translation: CASSLALLGRTDTQYF. The chain uses TRBV7-8 and TRBJ2-3; D is ambiguous. The CDR3 runs 16 residues. Germline-derived CDR1 and CDR2 are SGHVS and FQNEAQ. V was shortened by 0 bases and J by 1 base, with 11 bases between the two germline ends.

The rearrangement links TRBV7-8 to TRBJ1-2; D perhaps matches TRBD1 (5 bases). The CDR3 runs to 13 residues. V was clipped by 5 bases and J by 5 bases, with 12 bases between them. From germline, CDR1 is SGHVS and CDR2 FQNEAQ. CDR3 region: CASSPYRTYGYTF. In DNA, the CDR3 is TGTGCCAGCAGCCCCTACCGGACATATGGCTACACCTTC.